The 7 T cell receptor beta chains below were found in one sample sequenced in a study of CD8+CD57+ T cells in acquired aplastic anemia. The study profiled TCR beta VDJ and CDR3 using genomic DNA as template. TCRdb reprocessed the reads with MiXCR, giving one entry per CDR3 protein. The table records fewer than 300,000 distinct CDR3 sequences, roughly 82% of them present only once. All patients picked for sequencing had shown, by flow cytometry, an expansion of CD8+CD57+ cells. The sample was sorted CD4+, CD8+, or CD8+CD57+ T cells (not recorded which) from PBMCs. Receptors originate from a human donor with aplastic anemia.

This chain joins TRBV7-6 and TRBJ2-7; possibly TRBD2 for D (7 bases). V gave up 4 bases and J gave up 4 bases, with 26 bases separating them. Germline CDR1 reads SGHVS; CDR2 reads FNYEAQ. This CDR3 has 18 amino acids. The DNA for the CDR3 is TGTGCCAGCAGCTCCACTACAGGGAGGGAAGCCCTTTTTTACGAGCAGTACGTC. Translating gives CASSSTTGREALFYEQYV.

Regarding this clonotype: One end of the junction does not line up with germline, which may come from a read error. CDR3 protein: CASSLAGQSTDTHF. The CDR3 nucleotides are TGTGCCAGCAGCTTAGCGGGACAGAGCACAGATACGCATTTT. The chain links TRBV9 to TRBJ2-3; a possible D gene is TRBD2 (8 bases). Germline lookup yields CDR1 SGDLS and CDR2 YYNGEE. The CDR3 sequence is 14 residues long.

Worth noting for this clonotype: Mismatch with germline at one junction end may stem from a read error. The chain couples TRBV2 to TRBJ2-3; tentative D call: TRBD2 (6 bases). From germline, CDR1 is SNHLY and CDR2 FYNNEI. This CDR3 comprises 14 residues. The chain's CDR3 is CASSSGVGPDTQCF. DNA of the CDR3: TGTGCCAGCAGCTCGGGGGTAGGTCCCGACACGCAGTGTTTT.

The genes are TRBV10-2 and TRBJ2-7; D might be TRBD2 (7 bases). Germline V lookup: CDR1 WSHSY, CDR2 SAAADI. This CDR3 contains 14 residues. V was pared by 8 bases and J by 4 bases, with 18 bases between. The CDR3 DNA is TGCGCCAGCCATAGAGGGGGGGCGGGTTACGAGCAGTACTTC. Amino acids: CASHRGGAGYEQYF.

The CDR3 DNA reads TGTGCCACCAGTTACCTGTCTTCCGGGGCCAACGTC. This gives the protein CATSYLSSGANV. This sequence joins TRBV24-1 and TRBJ2-7; D could derive from TRBD1 or TRBD2 (5 bases each). Per germline, CDR1 KGHDR and CDR2 SFDVKD. This CDR3 has 12 residues.

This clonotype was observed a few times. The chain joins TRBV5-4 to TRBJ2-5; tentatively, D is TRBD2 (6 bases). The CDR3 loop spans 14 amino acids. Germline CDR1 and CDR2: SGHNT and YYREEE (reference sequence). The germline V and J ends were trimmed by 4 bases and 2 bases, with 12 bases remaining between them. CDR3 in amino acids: CASSTSSEQETQYF. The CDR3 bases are TGTGCCAGCAGCACTAGCAGCGAGCAAGAGACCCAGTACTTC.

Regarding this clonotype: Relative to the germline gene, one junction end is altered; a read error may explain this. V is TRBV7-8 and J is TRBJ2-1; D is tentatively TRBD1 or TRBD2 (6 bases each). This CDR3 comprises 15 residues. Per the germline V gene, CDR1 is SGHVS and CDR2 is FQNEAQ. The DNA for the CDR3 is TGTGCCAGCAGCTTAAGGTGGAGGGGGAAGGAGACCCTGTACTTC. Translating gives CASSLRWRGKETLYF.